The source of this TCR beta chain is a study of vaccination effects on CD4 cells after COVID-19. Study-level background: Post-vaccine sampling took place a median of 72 days after the second dose.

CDR1 is SGDLS and CDR2 is YYNGEE in the germline V gene. Trimming stripped 0 bases from V and 1 base from J, with 11 bases between. This CDR3 is 16 amino acids long. Assay: immunoSEQ multiplex PCR; the TCRdb copy retains only in-frame clones and omits some. The sample has tens of thousands of clones; about 80% are singletons. Overall study results and limits: Cross-reactivity with common cold coronaviruses was shown by only 1 of 255 vaccine-induced clones in healthy vaccinees.

The sample holds one count of this clone. Its antigen is unidentified. CD4+ T cells specific for antigen were expanded with viral peptide pools by the ViraFEST assay before sequencing. The culture ran for approximately nine days before CD4+ T cells were isolated. Participants got two doses of BNT162b2 or mRNA-1273 vaccine. A half-medium replacement with IL-2 medium was carried out on days 3 and 7. This clonotype was obtained from a human donor who received a COVID-19 vaccine. V is TRBV9 and J is TRBJ1-3; a weak D match, TRBD1 (5 bases). Sequencing used CD4+ T cells from PBMCs cultured with HCoV-229E spike peptides, obtained after COVID-19 vaccination. As DNA, the CDR3 is TGTGCCAGCAGCGTAGAAATGGCAGGGTCTGGAAACACCATATATTTT. Protein sequence: CASSVEMAGSGNTIYF.